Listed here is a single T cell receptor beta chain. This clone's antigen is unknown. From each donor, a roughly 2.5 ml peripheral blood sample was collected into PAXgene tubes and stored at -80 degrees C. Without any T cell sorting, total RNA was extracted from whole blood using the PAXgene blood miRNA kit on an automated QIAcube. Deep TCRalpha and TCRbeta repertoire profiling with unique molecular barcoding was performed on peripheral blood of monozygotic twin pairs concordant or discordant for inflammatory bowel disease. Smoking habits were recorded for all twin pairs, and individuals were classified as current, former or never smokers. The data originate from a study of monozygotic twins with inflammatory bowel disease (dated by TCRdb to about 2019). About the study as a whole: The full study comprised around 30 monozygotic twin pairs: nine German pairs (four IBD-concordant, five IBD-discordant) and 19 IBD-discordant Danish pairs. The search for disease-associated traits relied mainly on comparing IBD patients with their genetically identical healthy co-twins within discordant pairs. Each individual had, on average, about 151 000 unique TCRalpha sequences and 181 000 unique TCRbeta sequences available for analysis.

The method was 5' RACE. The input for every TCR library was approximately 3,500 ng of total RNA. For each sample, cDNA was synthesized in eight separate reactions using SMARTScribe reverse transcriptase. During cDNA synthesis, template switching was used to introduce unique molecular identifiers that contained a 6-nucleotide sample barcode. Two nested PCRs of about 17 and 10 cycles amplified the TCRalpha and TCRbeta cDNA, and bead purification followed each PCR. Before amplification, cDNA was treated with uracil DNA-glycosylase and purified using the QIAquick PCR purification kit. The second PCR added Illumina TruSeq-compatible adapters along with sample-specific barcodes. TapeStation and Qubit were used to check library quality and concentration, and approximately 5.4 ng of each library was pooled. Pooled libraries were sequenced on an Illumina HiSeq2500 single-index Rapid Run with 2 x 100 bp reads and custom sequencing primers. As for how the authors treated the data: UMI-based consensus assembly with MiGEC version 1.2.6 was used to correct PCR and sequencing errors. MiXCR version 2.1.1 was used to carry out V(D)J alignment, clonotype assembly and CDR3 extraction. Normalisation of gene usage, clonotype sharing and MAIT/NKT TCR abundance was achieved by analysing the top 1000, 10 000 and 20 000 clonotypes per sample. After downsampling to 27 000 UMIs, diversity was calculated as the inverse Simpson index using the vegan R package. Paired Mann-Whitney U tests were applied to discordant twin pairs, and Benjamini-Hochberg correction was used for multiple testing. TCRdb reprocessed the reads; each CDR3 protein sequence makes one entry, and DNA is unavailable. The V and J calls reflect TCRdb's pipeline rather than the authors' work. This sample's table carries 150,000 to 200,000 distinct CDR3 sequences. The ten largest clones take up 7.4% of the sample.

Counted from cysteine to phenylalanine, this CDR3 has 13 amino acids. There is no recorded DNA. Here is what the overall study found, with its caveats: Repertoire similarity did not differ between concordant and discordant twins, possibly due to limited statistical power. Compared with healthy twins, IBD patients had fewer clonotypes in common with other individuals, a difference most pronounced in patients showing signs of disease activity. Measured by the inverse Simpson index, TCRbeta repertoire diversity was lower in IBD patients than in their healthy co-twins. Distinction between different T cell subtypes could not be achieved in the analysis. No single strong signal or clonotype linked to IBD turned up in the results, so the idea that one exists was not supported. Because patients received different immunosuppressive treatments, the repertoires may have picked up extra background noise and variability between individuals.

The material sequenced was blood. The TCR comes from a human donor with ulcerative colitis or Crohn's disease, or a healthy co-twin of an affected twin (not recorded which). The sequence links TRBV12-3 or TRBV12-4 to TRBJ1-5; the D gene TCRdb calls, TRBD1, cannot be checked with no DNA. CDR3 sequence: CASRNNRDQPQHF.